Shown below are 3 T cell receptor beta chains from a single sample sequenced in a study of T cells in Graves' hyperthyroidism and ophthalmopathy. Amplification targeted TCR beta CDR3 regions from RNA transcripts. Primed by the HTBI set, a first-round RT-PCR was run on the TCR CDR3. TCRdb called the multiplex PCR reads again in MiXCR, with one record for every CDR3 protein. The repertoire holds over 500,000 distinct CDR3 sequences, 17% seen once, with 17% in the top ten. Sequencing was done on a sample of blood. These receptor sequences come from a woman younger than 30 with Graves' ophthalmopathy.

The V call is TRBV14, the J call TRBJ2-1; the match to TRBD2 covers 10 bases. The V segment lost 8 bases and the J segment 5 bases; nucleotides outside the gene matches: 6. CDR3 length equals 14 residues. From germline, CDR1 is SGHDN and CDR2 FVKESK. CDR3 DNA: TGTGCCAGCCGAATAGCGGGGGGAGACAATGAGCAGTTCTTC. Amino acid sequence: CASRIAGGDNEQFF.

The V gene is TRBV28, the J gene TRBJ2-2; 10 positions match TRBD2. CDR1 MDHEN and CDR2 SYDVKM come from the germline V gene. V shed 1 base and J 2 bases; nucleotides not matched to a gene: 10. The CDR3 consists of 19 residues. CDR3 loop: CASSLSGASGRRNTGELFF. DNA for the CDR3: TGTGCCAGCAGTTTATCGGGGGCTAGCGGGAGACGAAACACCGGGGAGCTGTTTTTT.

This clonotype was seen more than once but under ten times. The chain uses TRBV6-1 and TRBJ1-4, with a weak D call TRBD1 (5 bases). Germline lookup yields CDR1 MNHNS and CDR2 SASEGT. The V end lost 7 bases, the J end lost 10 bases, and 13 bases lay between the germline ends. This CDR3 contains 12 residues. The CDR3 coding sequence is TGTGCCAGCAAACTAGGGGAGAGAAAACTGTTTTTT. It codes for CASKLGERKLFF.